Shown below are 28 T cell receptor beta chains from a single sample sequenced in a study of blood T cell repertoires in COVID-19. Method: immunoSEQ multiplex PCR; TCRdb's copy keeps in-frame clones and lacks some. The sample has roughly 100,000 clones, around 87% seen once. Sequencing was done on a sample of peripheral blood. The receptors were gathered from a man aged 45 to 65 with active or convalescent COVID-19.

CDR3 amino acids: CASSIEREGTEAFF. The DNA for the CDR3 is TGTGCCAGTAGTATTGAGAGGGAGGGCACTGAAGCTTTCTTT. The chain has TRBV19 and TRBJ1-1; D is undetermined. Germline V gene lookup returns CDR1 LNHDA and CDR2 SQIVND (reference sequence). V lost 3 bases, J lost 4 bases, and 12 bases lay in between. CDR3 length: 14 residues.

This sequence joins TRBV3-1 (or the pseudogene TRBV3-2) and TRBJ1-1; the match to TRBD1 covers 7 bases. The CDR3 runs 14 residues. Germline CDR1 reads LGHDT; CDR2 reads YNNKEL (reference sequence). Trimming cost V 1 base and J 3 bases; bases outside gene matches: 2. CDR3 protein: CASSQGQGDTEAFF. As DNA, the CDR3 is TGTGCCAGCAGCCAAGGACAGGGAGACACTGAAGCTTTCTTT.

This chain connects TRBV5-4 to TRBJ2-2; 7 bases are shared with TRBD1. The CDR3 covers 15 residues. The germline gives CDR1 SGHNT, CDR2 YYREEE (reference sequence). After removal of 5 bases from V and 7 bases from J, the junction contained 11 bases not matched to a gene. The CDR3 DNA reads as TGTGCCAGCAGGACTGACGGGACAGCAAACGGGGAGCTGTTTTTT. Translation: CASRTDGTANGELFF.

This clone was counted only a few times. The V gene is TRBV7-8, the J gene TRBJ2-7; tentatively, D is TRBD2 (6 bases). Trimming took 5 bases from V and 6 from J, leaving 20 bases between them. Germline CDR1 and CDR2: SGHVS and FQNEAQ. The CDR3 sequence is 15 residues long. The CDR3 coding sequence is TGTGCCAGCAGCCTCGGGCGGAGGGGTTTAGGCGAGCAGTACGTC. It is translated as CASSLGRRGLGEQYV.

Only one count was recorded for this clone. The rearrangement joins TRBV18 to TRBJ2-3; TRBD2 matches at 8 bases. CDR1 and CDR2 from the germline V gene are KGHSH and LQKENI. J was trimmed by 3 bases and V by 3 bases; bases with no gene match: 8. CDR3 length: 16 amino acids. The CDR3, as DNA: TGTGCCAGCTCACCCCTTAGCGGGGCAGGGACAGATACGCAGTATTTT. It translates to CASSPLSGAGTDTQYF.

The chain is built from TRBV19 and TRBJ2-5; tentative D call: TRBD2 (6 bases). The CDR3 has 12 residues. V shed 10 bases and J shed 6 bases, with 15 bases lying between them. Germline V gene data show CDR1 as LNHDA and CDR2 as SQIVND (reference sequence). CDR3 protein: CATGGLLKTQYF. CDR3 DNA sequence: TGTGCCACCGGAGGACTATTGAAGACCCAGTACTTC.

This clone is a singleton in its sample. CDR3 bases: TGTGCCAGCAGTTTAATGGGGAGACAGGGGAACACAGATACGCAGTATTTT. Its protein is CASSLMGRQGNTDTQYF. V usage is TRBV27 and J usage is TRBJ2-3; 8 bases line up with TRBD1. The CDR3 consists of 17 residues. Germline loops: CDR1 MNHEY, CDR2 SMNVEV (reference sequence). Unmatched junction bases numbered 9, after V lost 2 bases and J lost 2 bases.

V gene TRBV28 combines with J gene TRBJ1-4; TRBD1 aligns across 8 bases. The J segment lost 5 bases and the V segment lost 5 bases, leaving 7 bases of the junction unmatched. There are 15 residues in the CDR3. CDR1 is MDHEN and CDR2 is SYDVKM in the germline V gene. The CDR3 DNA is TGTGCCAGCAGTCCGTCAGGGGGCCAAAATGAAAAACTGTTTTTT. As protein: CASSPSGGQNEKLFF.

The chain employs TRBV11-3 and TRBJ2-1; the D gene is possibly TRBD1 (6 bases). The germline gives CDR1 SGHNT, CDR2 YENEEA. CDR3 length: 15 residues. Trimming removed 4 bases from V and 7 bases from J, with 17 bases in between. CDR3 sequence reads: CASSSQGSEGNEQFF. CDR3 DNA: TGTGCCAGCAGCTCACAGGGATCTGAGGGGAATGAGCAGTTCTTC. Full variable domain (remainder filled in from reference TRBV11-3 and TRBJ2-1): EAGVVQSPRYKIIEKKQPVAFWCNPISGHNTLYWYLQNLGQGPELLIRYENEEAVDDSQLPKDRFSAERLKGVDSTLKIQPAELGDSAVYLCASSSQGSEGNEQFFGPGTRLTVL.

This clone was seen once. In the same sample, other DNA sequences code for this CDR3. The chain couples TRBV28 to TRBJ1-2; the D gene is possibly TRBD1 (5 bases). The CDR3 covers 15 residues. Germline values: CDR1 MDHEN, CDR2 SYDVKM. The V end was cut by 2 bases, the J end by 2 bases, with 12 bases between. CDR3: CASSLGPPGNYGYTF. For the CDR3, the DNA is TGTGCCAGCAGTTTAGGGCCCCCAGGGAACTATGGCTACACCTTC.

The CDR3 nucleotides read TGTGCCAGCAGTTACGGAGGGCTAGCGGGCCCCGAGCAGTACGTC. As protein: CASSYGGLAGPEQYV. The J gene is TRBJ2-7, the V gene TRBV6-2 or TRBV6-3; the match to TRBD2 covers 8 bases. The V gene end was trimmed by 2 bases and the J gene end by 6 bases; junction bases not matched to a gene: 9. The CDR3 has 15 residues. Looked up from germline, CDR1 is MNHEY and CDR2 is SVGEGT.

This clone has just one count. This chain connects TRBV4-3 to TRBJ2-5; perhaps TRBD1 as D (6 bases). The ends were cut back, 1 base at V and 7 bases at J, with 7 bases in the middle. Germline V gene sequence: CDR1 LGHNA, CDR2 YSLEER. This CDR3 is 12 amino acids long. Here the CDR3 reads CASSQGGGTQYF. DNA of the CDR3: TGCGCCAGCAGCCAAGGAGGGGGGACCCAGTACTTC.

This sequence joins TRBV9 and TRBJ2-2, with TRBD1 identical over 9 bases. Germline CDR1 and CDR2: SGDLS and YYNGEE. The ends lost 3 bases at V and 3 bases at J; junction bases unmatched: 6. CDR3 length: 16 amino acids. The CDR3 sequence is CASSAWTGADTGELFF. For the CDR3, the DNA is TGTGCCAGCAGCGCCTGGACAGGGGCCGACACCGGGGAGCTGTTTTTT.

This clone was seen ten or more times. The chain recombines TRBV28 with TRBJ1-5; D is undetermined. The CDR3 sequence is 13 residues long. Trimming pared 6 bases from V and 2 bases from J, leaving 8 bases between. CDR1 MDHEN and CDR2 SYDVKM come from the germline V gene. Here the CDR3 DNA reads TGTGCCAGCAGCGAGGTTGGCAATCAGCCCCAGCATTTT. Translating gives CASSEVGNQPQHF.

This clone was seen only once. The chain carries TRBV25-1 and TRBJ2-7, with 9 bases matching TRBD2. Per the germline V gene, CDR1 is MGHDK and CDR2 is SYGVNS. The V segment lost 7 bases and the J segment 3 bases; nucleotides outside the gene matches: 10. The CDR3 has 15 amino acids. The CDR3 DNA reads as TGTGCCAGCACCTCCCCGGTAGCGGGGGACTACGAGCAGTACGTC. This sequence encodes CASTSPVAGDYEQYV.

Points on this clone: This CDR3 is also generated by other DNA sequences in the sample. The chain employs TRBV28 and TRBJ1-2; D is unresolved. V lost 5 bases and J 5 bases, leaving 6 bases between the germline ends. Germline values: CDR1 MDHEN, CDR2 SYDVKM. The CDR3 length is 11 residues. The CDR3 loop is CASSLNYGYTF. The CDR3 DNA is TGTGCCAGCAGTCTTAATTATGGCTACACCTTC.

The rearrangement joins TRBV3-1 (or the pseudogene TRBV3-2) to TRBJ2-1; the D gene is possibly TRBD1 (6 bases). The CDR3 contains 15 residues. With 4 bases removed from V and 0 bases from J, the gap between germline ends came to 10 bases. Per germline, CDR1 LGHDT and CDR2 YNNKEL (reference sequence). The CDR3 region has the DNA TGTGCCAGCAGCCCAGGGGTCAGCTCCTACAATGAGCAGTTCTTC. It is translated as CASSPGVSSYNEQFF.

V usage is TRBV27 and J usage is TRBJ1-5; D remains ambiguous. Germline V gene data show CDR1 as MNHEY and CDR2 as SMNVEV (reference sequence). The CDR3 contains 12 residues. The V end was cut by 5 bases, the J end by 4 bases, with 6 bases between. CDR3 loop: CASSLINQPQHF. CDR3 nucleotide sequence: TGTGCCAGCAGTCTTATTAATCAGCCCCAGCATTTT.

The V gene is TRBV7-2, the J gene TRBJ1-1; D perhaps matches TRBD1 (6 bases). From germline, CDR1 is SGHTA and CDR2 FQGNSA. This CDR3 region has 15 residues. Trimming removed 5 bases from V and 2 bases from J, with 15 bases in between. The CDR3: CASSPRGGRNTEAFF. CDR3 nucleotides: TGTGCCAGCAGCCCTAGGGGGGGGAGAAACACTGAAGCTTTCTTT.

V gene TRBV18 combines with J gene TRBJ2-1; D not resolved. Germline loops: CDR1 KGHSH, CDR2 LQKENI. This CDR3 has 16 amino acids. The V and J ends lost 3 bases and 0 bases respectively, with 12 bases between them. CDR3 in amino acids: CASSPVPPGSYNEQFF. CDR3 nucleotide sequence: TGTGCCAGCTCACCGGTTCCGCCAGGCTCCTACAATGAGCAGTTCTTC.

CDR3 DNA: TGTGCCTGGACCGTCGGGACAGGGGTTATCGGGGAGCTGTTTTTT. Translation: CAWTVGTGVIGELFF. The genes are TRBV30 and TRBJ2-2; TRBD1 aligns across 10 bases. CDR3 length: 15 residues. Per germline, CDR1 GTSNPN and CDR2 SVGIG (reference sequence). V was clipped by 4 bases and J by 7 bases; unmatched bases: 9.

This chain links TRBV24-1 with TRBJ1-2; the match to TRBD1 covers 7 bases. The J segment lost 4 bases and the V segment lost 4 bases, leaving 8 bases of the junction unmatched. The germline gives CDR1 KGHDR, CDR2 SFDVKD. This CDR3 region has 15 residues. CDR3 DNA: TGTGCCACCAGTGACCCGAACAGGGGATCCTATGGCTACACCTTC. It translates to CATSDPNRGSYGYTF.

This clone showed up just a few times. The genes are TRBV5-1 and TRBJ2-5, with D maybe TRBD1 (6 bases). Trimming stripped 2 bases from V and 2 bases from J, with 10 bases between. Germline V gene sequence: CDR1 SGHRS, CDR2 YFSETQ. This CDR3 region has 14 residues. The CDR3 DNA reads as TGCGCCAGCAGCTTCGGTACAGGGCAAGAGACCCAGTACTTC. Protein product: CASSFGTGQETQYF.

This clone came up once. This chain uses TRBV6-5 with TRBJ1-5, with 12 bases identical to TRBD1. Germline CDR1 is MNHEY and CDR2 is SVGAGI. The J segment lost 7 bases and the V segment lost 5 bases, leaving 6 bases of the junction unmatched. CDR3 size: 15 residues. The CDR3 reads CASSPGTGGWQPQHF. The CDR3 nucleotides read TGTGCCAGCAGTCCCGGGACAGGGGGCTGGCAGCCCCAGCATTTT.

The gene calls are TRBV2 and TRBJ1-3; a weak D match, TRBD1 (6 bases). The CDR3 extends over 15 amino acids. The germline CDR1 and CDR2 sequences are SNHLY and FYNNEI. Deletions cut 2 bases from V and 3 bases from J, with 11 bases between. In DNA, the CDR3 is TGTGCCAGCAGTGAACTCTCAGGGGATGGAAACACCATATATTTT. This translates into CASSELSGDGNTIYF.

The chain links TRBV4-3 to TRBJ2-3, with D perhaps matching TRBD1 (6 bases). CDR1 and CDR2 from the germline V gene are LGHNA and YSLEER. Trimming removed 0 bases at V and 2 bases at J, with 12 bases between. This CDR3 is 16 amino acids long. The CDR3, as DNA: TGCGCCAGCAGCCAAGATCGCCGGGACACCACAGATACGCAGTATTTT. The encoded protein is CASSQDRRDTTDTQYF.

The chain's CDR3 is CASRDGQGEQFF. The CDR3 DNA sequence: TGTGCCAGCAGGGACGGCCAGGGTGAGCAGTTCTTC. The chain is built from TRBV3-1 (or the pseudogene TRBV3-2) and TRBJ2-1; weak D call: TRBD1 (5 bases). The ends were cut back, 6 bases at V and 9 bases at J, with 12 bases in the middle. Per the germline V gene, CDR1 is LGHDT and CDR2 is YNNKEL (reference sequence). The CDR3 extends over 12 amino acids.

This sequence joins TRBV3-1 (or the pseudogene TRBV3-2) and TRBJ2-3; TRBD2 agrees at 10 bases. The junction had 1 base not matched to a gene; V was cut back by 2 bases and J by 2 bases. CDR1 and CDR2 from the germline V gene are LGHDT and YNNKEL (reference sequence). The CDR3 is 15 residues long. CDR3 sequence reads: CASSQTSGVTDTQYF. DNA of the CDR3: TGTGCCAGCAGCCAAACTAGCGGGGTCACAGATACGCAGTATTTT.